One and the same sample provided the 27 T cell receptor beta chains below, sequenced in a study of T cell responses to AZD1222 COVID-19 vaccine. Assay used: immunoSEQ multiplex PCR; TCRdb lists only in-frame clones, some missing. The sample consists of about 160,000 clones, about 91% of them appearing once. The specimen was peripheral blood, collected on day 0 of AZD1222 vaccination. Source of these receptors: an adult in good health.

This rearrangement joins TRBV28 to TRBJ2-7; 7 nucleotides agree with TRBD2. CDR1 is MDHEN, CDR2 SYDVKM, per germline. The length of the CDR3 is 19 residues. Trimming at V came to 2 bases and at J to 2 bases, leaving 18 bases not matched to a gene. The CDR3: CASSLKLAAEGLRTYEQYF. Here the CDR3 DNA reads TGTGCCAGCAGTTTAAAGCTAGCGGCAGAGGGGCTTAGGACCTACGAGCAGTACTTC. Full variable domain (missing parts from reference TRBV28 and TRBJ2-7): DVKVTQSSRYLVKRTGEKVFLECVQDMDHENMFWYRQDPGLGLRLIYFSYDVKMKEKGDIPEGYSVSREKKERFSLILESASTNQTSMYLCASSLKLAAEGLRTYEQYFGPGTRLTVT.

V gene TRBV27 combines with J gene TRBJ1-5; 8 bases agree with TRBD1. CDR3 length: 14 residues. With 4 bases clipped from V and 7 bases from J, the junction kept 6 bases outside the gene matches. In germline, CDR1 is MNHEY, CDR2 SMNVEV (reference sequence). The CDR3 protein is CASSSQGAGQPQHF. The CDR3 nucleotides are TGTGCCAGCAGTTCCCAGGGGGCAGGGCAGCCCCAGCATTTT.

This chain links TRBV7-2 with TRBJ2-1; tentative D call: TRBD2 (6 bases). The CDR3 has 14 residues. Trimming stripped 5 bases from V and 5 bases from J, with 13 bases between. Germline V gene lookup returns CDR1 SGHTA and CDR2 FQGNSA. This CDR3 reads CASSPRRGNNEQFF. The CDR3, as DNA: TGTGCCAGCAGCCCCCGTCGGGGGAACAATGAGCAGTTCTTC.

The genes are TRBV5-1 and TRBJ2-7; the match to TRBD1 covers 7 bases. V was clipped by 4 bases and J by 1 base; unmatched bases: 2. The CDR3 has 13 amino acids. Per germline, CDR1 SGHRS and CDR2 YFSETQ. CDR3 region: CASSPGGSYEQYF. DNA for the CDR3: TGCGCCAGCAGCCCAGGGGGTTCCTACGAGCAGTACTTC.

This clone was observed a single time. The rearrangement links TRBV5-1 to TRBJ1-2; D is ambiguous. CDR1 SGHRS and CDR2 YFSETQ come from the germline V gene. V lost 0 bases and J lost 1, with 10 bases in between. The CDR3 contains 15 residues. The CDR3 loop is CASSLDPSHNYGYTF. The CDR3 nucleotides are TGCGCCAGCAGCTTGGATCCCAGTCATAACTATGGCTACACCTTC.

The gene calls are TRBV10-1 and TRBJ1-1, with D tentatively TRBD1 (6 bases). This CDR3 contains 14 residues. Germline V gives CDR1 WNHNN, CDR2 SYGVQD (reference sequence). V was trimmed by 0 bases and J by 4 bases, leaving 9 bases between them. DNA for the CDR3: TGCGCCAGCAGTGAGTCAACAGGGAGCACTGAAGCTTTCTTT. It translates to CASSESTGSTEAFF.

As for this clone: Other DNA sequences within the sample encode an identical CDR3. This chain links TRBV19 with TRBJ1-2; D is unclear. This CDR3 has 11 amino acids. The V gene's germline CDR1 is LNHDA and CDR2 SQIVND (reference sequence). The V and J ends lost 9 bases and 0 bases respectively, with 5 bases between them. The CDR3 here is CASGANYGYTF. CDR3 nucleotides: TGTGCCAGCGGCGCTAACTATGGCTACACCTTC.

The chain employs TRBV5-6 and TRBJ1-6; 8 positions agree with TRBD1. With 2 bases clipped from V and 14 bases from J, the junction kept 9 bases outside the gene matches. This CDR3 comprises 14 residues. CDR1 is SGHDT, CDR2 YYEEEE, per germline. The CDR3 region has the DNA TGTGCCAGCAGCTTCGGACAGGGAGGTGGGTCCCTCCACTTT. Translating it yields CASSFGQGGGSLHF.

This rearrangement joins TRBV7-9 to TRBJ2-7, with TRBD1 matching over 8 bases. The CDR3 totals 15 residues. Germline loops: CDR1 SEHNR, CDR2 FQNEAQ (reference sequence). Losses at the gene ends were 5 bases for V and 3 bases for J; bases not matched to a gene: 9. Here the CDR3 reads CASSGVRTGHYEQYF. CDR3 DNA: TGTGCCAGCAGCGGGGTGAGGACAGGGCACTACGAGCAGTACTTC.

V is TRBV27 and J is TRBJ2-1; maybe TRBD2 (5 bases). This CDR3 comprises 11 residues. V was trimmed by 6 bases and J by 5 bases, leaving 5 bases between them. Germline CDR1 is MNHEY and CDR2 is SMNVEV (reference sequence). The CDR3 DNA reads as TGTGCCAGCAGGAGGGACAATGAGCAGTTCTTC. Residues: CASRRDNEQFF.

V and J are TRBV30 and TRBJ1-5; unclear D gene. Germline V gene lookup returns CDR1 GTSNPN and CDR2 SVGIG (reference sequence). V gave up 0 bases and J gave up 4 bases, with 13 bases separating them. CDR3 length: 15 amino acids. CDR3 in DNA: TGTGCCTGGAGTGTATGGAACATGGGGAATCAGCCCCAGCATTTT. Its translation: CAWSVWNMGNQPQHF.

This clone appeared a single time. CDR3 bases: TGTGCCAGCAGCTTGGGGACAGGAGGACTCCAGCCCCAGCATTTT. As protein: CASSLGTGGLQPQHF. The J gene is TRBJ1-5, the V gene TRBV5-5, with 7 bases aligning to TRBD1. Losses at the gene ends were 0 bases for V and 7 bases for J; bases not matched to a gene: 7. Germline-derived CDR1 and CDR2 are SGHKS and YYEKEE (reference sequence). The CDR3 consists of 15 residues.

The V and J genes are TRBV7-2 and TRBJ1-4; 9 bases line up with TRBD1. V was pared by 1 base and J by 10 bases, with 16 bases of the junction left unmatched. Germline assignment: CDR1 SGHTA and CDR2 FQGNSA. This CDR3 has 18 residues. DNA of the CDR3: TGTGCCAGCAGCTTAGGTGTTGGGACAGGGACTGGGCAAGGAAAACTGTTTTTT. Its protein product is CASSLGVGTGTGQGKLFF.

This clone occurred once. CDR3 in amino acids: CASSLSSAGPKTF. CDR3 in DNA: TGTGCCAGCAGTCTTAGTTCGGCAGGGCCTAAAACCTTC. The J gene is TRBJ1-2, the V gene TRBV12-3 or TRBV12-4; maybe TRBD1 (5 bases). V was cut by 5 bases and J by 14 bases, with 21 bases left in between. CDR3 length equals 13 residues.

The chain has TRBV4-1 and TRBJ1-1; D is undetermined. V was cut by 2 bases and J by 6 bases, with 7 bases left in between. The V gene's germline CDR1 is MGHRA and CDR2 YSYEKL. This CDR3 contains 12 residues. CDR3 nucleotide sequence: TGCGCCAGCAGCCAACCCCTCTCTGAAGCTTTCTTT. Protein product: CASSQPLSEAFF.

Notes on this clone: The sample contains more than one DNA sequence encoding this CDR3. The chain links TRBV10-3 to TRBJ2-1; 8 positions agree with TRBD2. Germline loops: CDR1 ENHRY, CDR2 SYGVKD. CDR3 length equals 16 residues. The J segment lost 9 bases and the V segment lost 2 bases, leaving 12 bases of the junction unmatched. The DNA of the CDR3 is TGTGCCATCAGTGAGCCGGGGGCGGGGGGTCGTCGTGAGCAGTTCTTC. Amino acids: CAISEPGAGGRREQFF.

As concerns this clone: Other DNA sequences in this sample translate to the same CDR3. The chain joins TRBV27 to TRBJ1-5, with D possibly matching TRBD1 (5 bases). Germline lookup yields CDR1 MNHEY and CDR2 SMNVEV (reference sequence). V dropped 6 bases and J dropped 3 bases, with 9 bases sitting between them. The CDR3 is 13 amino acids. The CDR3 DNA reads TGTGCCAGCAGCCAGGGATTCAATCAGCCCCAGCATTTT. It yields the protein CASSQGFNQPQHF.

CDR3 bases: TGTGCCAGCAGTCAACACCACGGACAGGGAGTTTATGGCTACACCTTC. It yields the protein CASSQHHGQGVYGYTF. The V gene is TRBV6-6, the J gene TRBJ1-2; 8 bases match TRBD1. The CDR3 runs 16 residues. Germline CDR1 and CDR2: MNHNY and SVGAGI (reference sequence). V lost 5 bases, J lost 5 bases, and 13 bases stayed unmatched.

J is TRBJ1-1 and V is TRBV7-9; the D gene is possibly TRBD1 (6 bases). Trimming took off 1 base at V and 3 bases at J, with 9 bases between the two ends. Germline V CDR1 and CDR2: SEHNR, FQNEAQ (reference sequence). The CDR3 extends over 14 amino acids. The CDR3 nucleotides read TGTGCCAGCAGCTTAGAGAGGGGGGACACTGAAGCTTTCTTT. This translates into CASSLERGDTEAFF.

The V and J genes are TRBV5-1 and TRBJ1-3; 12 bases agree with TRBD1. Germline CDR1 SGHRS, CDR2 YFSETQ. The CDR3 extends over 17 amino acids. The ends lost 5 bases at V and 2 bases at J; junction bases unmatched: 8. Here the CDR3 reads CASSIGTGGRPGNTIYF. CDR3 nucleotide sequence: TGCGCCAGCAGTATCGGGACAGGGGGCCGCCCTGGAAACACCATATATTTT.

The count of this clone is one. This rearrangement joins TRBV28 to TRBJ2-4; weak D call: TRBD2 (6 bases). Germline CDR1 reads MDHEN; CDR2 reads SYDVKM. The CDR3 loop spans 13 amino acids. Between the trimmed V and J ends, which lost 6 bases and 6 bases, there was a span of 12 bases. The CDR3 DNA follows: TGTGCCAGCAGCCCTGGGGGAGGAAACATTCAGTACTTC. Translated, it gives CASSPGGGNIQYF.

This chain uses TRBV9 with TRBJ2-1; D not certain. The CDR3 has 14 residues. Germline loops: CDR1 SGDLS, CDR2 YYNGEE. Deletions cut 0 bases from V and 4 bases from J, with 8 bases between. CDR3: CASSVGSGYNEQFF. The CDR3 bases are TGTGCCAGCAGCGTAGGATCAGGATACAATGAGCAGTTCTTC.

This clone has only one observation. The CDR3 DNA follows: TGTGCCAGCAGGCCAGGGGGCGCGAACACTGAAGCTTTCTTT. The encoded protein is CASRPGGANTEAFF. The rearrangement joins TRBV28 to TRBJ1-1; 8 nucleotides align to TRBD1. CDR3 length equals 14 residues. CDR1 and CDR2 from the germline V gene are MDHEN and SYDVKM. V gave up 6 bases and J gave up 1 base; unmatched junction bases: 4. Full variable domain (outside the CDR3, taken from reference TRBV28 and TRBJ1-1): DVKVTQSSRYLVKRTGEKVFLECVQDMDHENMFWYRQDPGLGLRLIYFSYDVKMKEKGDIPEGYSVSREKKERFSLILESASTNQTSMYLCASRPGGANTEAFFGQGTRLTVV.

This clone was found once. The V and J genes are TRBV6-2 or TRBV6-3 and TRBJ1-2; no clear D gene. From germline, CDR1 is MNHEY and CDR2 SVGEGT. V lost 6 bases to trimming and J lost 8 bases, with 19 bases between them. The CDR3 runs to 14 residues. The CDR3 region is CASSLDGLRVGYTF. The CDR3 DNA follows: TGTGCCAGCAGCTTAGACGGACTTCGGGTCGGCTACACCTTC.

The chain employs TRBV18 and TRBJ1-1; 8 positions match TRBD1. V dropped 3 bases and J dropped 0; count of bases not matched to a gene: 9. This CDR3 is 17 amino acids long. The germline gives CDR1 KGHSH, CDR2 LQKENI. The CDR3 coding sequence is TGTGCCAGCTCACCTGCAGGGGGCACGATGATGAACACTGAAGCTTTCTTT. Its translation: CASSPAGGTMMNTEAFF. Combining the CDR3 with reference TRBV18 and TRBJ1-1 gives the whole variable domain NAGVMQNPRHLVRRRGQEARLRCSPMKGHSHVYWYRQLPEEGLKFMVYLQKENIIDESGMPKERFSAEFPKEGPSILRIQQVVRGDSAAYFCASSPAGGTMMNTEAFFGQGTRLTVV.

This rearrangement joins TRBV6-5 to TRBJ2-7, with 7 bases matching TRBD1. CDR3 length: 13 amino acids. Looked up from germline, CDR1 is MNHEY and CDR2 is SVGAGI. V gave up 7 bases and J gave up 6 bases; unmatched junction bases: 9. As DNA, the CDR3 is TGTGCCAGCATCGTAGGACAGGCGGGCGAGCAGTACTTC. This codes for CASIVGQAGEQYF.

The chain couples TRBV5-1 to TRBJ2-6; perhaps TRBD1 as D (5 bases). The CDR3 has 15 amino acids. From germline, CDR1 is SGHRS and CDR2 YFSETQ. Trimming cost V 2 bases and J 2 bases, with 8 bases left between them. CDR3 region: CASSFSGTGANVLTF. CDR3 coding DNA: TGCGCCAGCAGCTTTTCAGGGACTGGGGCCAACGTCCTGACTTTC.